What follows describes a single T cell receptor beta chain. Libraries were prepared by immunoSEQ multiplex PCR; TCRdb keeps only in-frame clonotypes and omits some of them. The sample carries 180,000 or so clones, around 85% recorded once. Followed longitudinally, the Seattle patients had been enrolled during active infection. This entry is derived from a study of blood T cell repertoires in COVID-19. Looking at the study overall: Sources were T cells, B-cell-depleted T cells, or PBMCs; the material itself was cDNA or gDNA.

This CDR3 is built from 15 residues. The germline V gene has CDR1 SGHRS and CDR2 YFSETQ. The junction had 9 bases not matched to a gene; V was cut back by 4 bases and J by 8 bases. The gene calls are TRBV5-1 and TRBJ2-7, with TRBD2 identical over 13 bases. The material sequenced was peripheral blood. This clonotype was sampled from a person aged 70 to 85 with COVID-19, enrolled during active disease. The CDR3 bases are TGCGCCAGCAGCCGGGAAGGGACTAGCGGGACCCAGCAGTACTTC. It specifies CASSREGTSGTQQYF. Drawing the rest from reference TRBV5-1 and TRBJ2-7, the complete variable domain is KAGVTQTPRYLIKTRGQQVTLSCSPISGHRSVSWYQQTPGQGLQFLFEYFSETQRNKGNFPGRFSGRQFSNSRSEMNVSTLELGDSALYLCASSREGTSGTQQYFGPGTRLTVT.